The 30 T cell receptor beta chains below all came from one sample that was sequenced in a study of blood T cells in healthy people across ages (dated by TCRdb to the mid-2010s). Libraries came from 5' RACE. TCRdb records Illumina HiSeq 2500 as the sequencer. A second PCR of about 6 to 12 cycles was run with a J-beta primer mix and a sample-barcoded 5' primer. TCRdb cleaned the public reads at Q25 with fastp, built clones with MiXCR and kept in-frame beta chains. Merged by CDR3 protein, the rows form single entries marked with the most common genes and DNA. In this sample the table shows around 790,000 distinct CDR3 sequences, around two fifths of which occur a single time. Together, the top ten hold roughly 19% of the sample. Sequences were obtained from blood. Every receptor here comes from a man in his fifties or sixties in good health.

This clonotype was seen more than once but under ten times. V is TRBV29-1 and J is TRBJ2-3, with D unclear. The CDR3 extends over 14 amino acids. Looked up from germline, CDR1 is SQVTM and CDR2 is ANQGSEA. V gave up 7 bases and J gave up 0 bases, with 14 bases separating them. CDR3 residues: CSAPTFSSTDTQYF. CDR3 DNA sequence: TGCAGCGCCCCGACTTTCTCTAGCACAGATACGCAGTATTTT.

The V gene is TRBV12-3 or TRBV12-4, the J gene TRBJ1-2; 9 nucleotides line up with TRBD1. This CDR3 spans 14 amino acids. V trimming: 5 bases; J trimming: 7 bases; junction bases outside the gene matches: 8. The CDR3 DNA follows: TGTGCCAGCAGTCCCGGGACAGGGTTCTTTGGCTACACCTTC. It yields the protein CASSPGTGFFGYTF.

The table lists this clonotype with a count of one. This clone may be a read error of a much larger clone one base away. The rearrangement joins TRBV7-2 to TRBJ2-7; 8 bases agree with TRBD2. Germline V gene sequence: CDR1 SGHTA, CDR2 FQGNSA. The length of the CDR3 is 15 residues. The CDR3 coding sequence is TGTGCCGGCAGCTTAGAACTAGCGGAATTCAACGAGCAGTACTTC. Translation: CAGSLELAEFNEQYF.

In its sample, this clonotype was seen a few times. The rearrangement joins TRBV20-1 to TRBJ1-2, with 7 bases that match TRBD1. The CDR3 is 13 amino acids. Germline assignment: CDR1 DFQATT and CDR2 SNEGSKA (reference sequence). V shed 1 base, J shed 3 bases, and the junction held 2 bases outside the gene matches. As DNA, the CDR3 is TGCAGTGCTAGAGTTGGGACAGACTATGGCTACACCTTC. Amino acid sequence: CSARVGTDYGYTF.

A single count supports this clonotype. The junction and the germline gene differ at one end; a read error may be behind it. This chain uses TRBV13 with TRBJ1-2, with D possibly TRBD1 on 6 matching bases. This CDR3 contains 15 residues. Germline V CDR1 and CDR2: PRHDT, FYEKMQ (reference sequence). CDR3 region: CASSLGGGKGYGYTF. The DNA of the CDR3 is TGCGCCAGCAGCTTAGGAGGGGGAAAGGGCTATGGCTACACCTTC.

J is TRBJ2-5 and V is TRBV14; no definite D call. The V gene's germline CDR1 is SGHDN and CDR2 FVKESK. V was shortened by 0 bases and J by 5 bases, with 4 bases between the two germline ends. This CDR3 has 12 amino acids. The CDR3 DNA reads as TGTGCCAGCAGCCAAGATTGGGAGACCCAGTACTTC. As protein: CASSQDWETQYF. Filled out from reference TRBV14 and TRBJ2-5, the complete variable domain reads EAGVTQFPSHSVIEKGQTVTLRCDPISGHDNLYWYRRVMGKEIKFLLHFVKESKQDESGMPNNRFLAERTGGTYSTLKVQPAELEDSGVYFCASSQDWETQYFGPGTRLLVL.

The chain couples TRBV20-1 to TRBJ1-2; 7 bases map to TRBD1. The CDR3 has 13 residues. Trimming removed 6 bases from V and 1 base from J; junction bases left unmatched: 5. Germline CDR1 DFQATT, CDR2 SNEGSKA (reference sequence). This chain's CDR3 is CSATTGSNYGYTF. The CDR3, as DNA: TGCAGTGCGACGACAGGGAGTAACTATGGCTACACCTTC.

The chain carries TRBV7-2 and TRBJ1-2, with 7 positions matching TRBD1. The V segment lost 1 base and the J segment 5 bases; nucleotides outside the gene matches: 10. CDR3 length: 16 amino acids. The germline V gene encodes CDR1 SGHTA and CDR2 FQGNSA. The DNA for the CDR3 is TGTGCCAGCAGCTTAGACGACAGGGCAGACATTTATGGCTACACCTTC. Amino acid sequence: CASSLDDRADIYGYTF.

The rearrangement joins TRBV20-1 to TRBJ2-4; the D is unclear. CDR3 length: 11 amino acids. CDR1 is DFQATT, CDR2 SNEGSKA, per germline (reference sequence). V shed 4 bases and J shed 2 bases, with 3 bases lying between them. For the CDR3, the DNA is TGCAGTGCTATTACCAAAAACATTCAGTACTTC. Translated: CSAITKNIQYF.

This clonotype has a handful of counts. V and J are TRBV6-5 and TRBJ2-7; 9 nucleotides match TRBD2. CDR3 length: 17 residues. The V gene's germline CDR1 is MNHEY and CDR2 SVGAGI. The junction had 7 bases not matched to a gene; V was cut back by 1 base and J by 0 bases. The CDR3 loop reads CASSYLASGVSSYEQYF. The DNA of the CDR3 is TGTGCCAGCAGTTACTTGGCTAGCGGGGTGAGCTCCTACGAGCAGTACTTC.

The rearrangement joins TRBV12-3 or TRBV12-4 to TRBJ2-1; D not certain. With 5 bases removed from V and 9 bases from J, the gap between germline ends came to 14 bases. This CDR3 has 13 residues. The CDR3 region has the DNA TGTGCCAGCAGTGTACCTGCCCTCGGTGAGCAGTTCTTC. Residues: CASSVPALGEQFF.

This clonotype was counted a few times. V usage is TRBV7-8 and J usage is TRBJ2-7; D not resolved. The germline CDR1 and CDR2 sequences are SGHVS and FQNEAQ. The CDR3 is 13 residues long. Deletions cut 5 bases from V and 6 bases from J, with 14 bases between. CDR3 loop: CASSPLVGIEQYF. As DNA, the CDR3 is TGTGCCAGCAGCCCCCTCGTTGGTATCGAGCAGTACTTC.

This clonotype was seen once. The chain couples TRBV7-8 to TRBJ2-2, with 9 bases identical to TRBD2. Germline CDR1 is SGHVS and CDR2 is FQNEAQ. The CDR3 has 19 residues. The V gene end was trimmed by 5 bases and the J gene end by 7 bases; junction bases not matched to a gene: 20. The CDR3 loop is CASSTRLKGGTSPIGELFF. In nucleotides, the CDR3 is TGTGCCAGCAGCACAAGACTAAAGGGAGGGACTAGCCCGATCGGGGAGCTGTTTTTT.

This sequence joins TRBV5-5 and TRBJ2-7, with 7 bases that match TRBD1. V was clipped by 3 bases and J by 0 bases; unmatched bases: 6. Germline CDR1 reads SGHKS; CDR2 reads YYEKEE (reference sequence). CDR3 length equals 15 residues. CDR3 DNA: TGTGCCAGCAGCTCCGGGGACAGAATCTCCTACGAGCAGTACTTC. Its protein is CASSSGDRISYEQYF.

On this clonotype itself: A much larger clone lies one base from this, so it may be a read error. The chain is built from TRBV20-1 and TRBJ2-6; perhaps TRBD2 as D (5 bases). Germline CDR1 and CDR2: DFQATT and SNEGSKA (reference sequence). The CDR3 length is 18 residues. V lost 3 bases and J 0 bases, leaving 18 bases between the germline ends. CDR3 bases: TGCAGTGCTAGCGGTGTGACCGGGGTTAGCTCTGGGGCCAACGTCCTGACTTTC. This sequence encodes CSASGVTGVSSGANVLTF.

V and J are TRBV7-9 and TRBJ2-1, with 10 bases fitting TRBD2. The germline CDR1 and CDR2 sequences are SEHNR and FQNEAQ (reference sequence). The ends lost 2 bases at V and 6 bases at J; junction bases unmatched: 4. The length of the CDR3 is 15 residues. CDR3 in amino acids: CASSLTSGVLNEQFF. CDR3 coding DNA: TGTGCCAGCAGCTTAACTAGCGGGGTACTCAATGAGCAGTTCTTC.

This rearrangement joins TRBV7-2 to TRBJ1-2, with 9 bases aligning to TRBD1. CDR1 is SGHTA, CDR2 FQGNSA, per germline. The junction had 8 bases not matched to a gene; V was cut back by 5 bases and J by 4 bases. CDR3 size: 15 residues. CDR3 in DNA: TGTGCCAGCAGCGGTGACCGGGACAGGGTCTATGGCTACACCTTC. It codes for CASSGDRDRVYGYTF.

A remark on this clonotype: This could be a read error, since a much larger clone is one nucleotide away. J is TRBJ2-7 and V is TRBV14; 11 nucleotides agree with TRBD1. With 1 base clipped from V and 4 bases from J, the junction kept 6 bases outside the gene matches. The germline V gene encodes CDR1 SGHDN and CDR2 FVKESK. This CDR3 comprises 16 residues. The CDR3 protein is CASSQAVGQGAYEQYF. CDR3 DNA: TGTGCCAGCAGCCAAGCGGTTGGACAGGGGGCTTACGAGCAGTACTTC.

V gene TRBV12-3 or TRBV12-4 combines with J gene TRBJ2-7, with D maybe TRBD2 (5 bases). V lost 6 bases, J lost 6 bases, and 12 bases lay in between. This CDR3 is built from 12 residues. The CDR3 sequence: CASRRSGCEQYF. The CDR3 DNA follows: TGTGCCAGCAGGAGATCGGGGTGCGAGCAGTACTTC.

This clonotype turned up a few times. This may come from a read error, since a much larger clone is one base off. The CDR3 spells CASSSEDSGANVLTF. Here the CDR3 DNA reads TGTGCCAGCTCATCCGAGGACTCTGGGGCCAACGTCCTGACTTTC. J is TRBJ2-6 and V is TRBV18, with D unclear. Germline V gene lookup returns CDR1 KGHSH and CDR2 LQKENI. The CDR3 is 15 amino acids. The V and J ends lost 5 bases and 0 bases respectively, with 8 bases between them.

This chain joins TRBV29-1 and TRBJ2-7, with 8 nucleotides matching TRBD1. Germline V lookup: CDR1 SQVTM, CDR2 ANQGSEA. The CDR3 covers 15 residues. The trim removed 4 bases at V and 7 bases at J, leaving 15 bases unmatched. The CDR3 protein is CSVVRGAGGSDEQYF. CDR3 nucleotides: TGCAGCGTTGTTAGGGGGGCAGGGGGCTCTGATGAGCAGTACTTC.

V and J are TRBV3-1 and TRBJ2-3; D is unclear. CDR3 length equals 14 residues. Trimming cost V 1 base and J 11 bases, with 16 bases left between them. The V gene's germline CDR1 is LGHDT and CDR2 YNNKEL (reference sequence). The CDR3 DNA follows: TGTGCCAGCAGCCAAGTGGGATGGGAAACCATGCAGTATTTT. Protein: CASSQVGWETMQYF.

The chain is built from TRBV4-1 and TRBJ2-3; 8 positions agree with TRBD2. Trimming at V came to 4 bases and at J to 2 bases, leaving 5 bases not matched to a gene. The germline CDR1 and CDR2 sequences are MGHRA and YSYEKL. CDR3 length: 15 amino acids. For the CDR3, the DNA is TGCGCCAGCAGCCGAGTCGGGGGGGCCACAGATACGCAGTATTTT. Its translation: CASSRVGGATDTQYF.

Concerning this clonotype: A much larger clonotype is one base distant, so this may be a read error. The V gene is TRBV13, the J gene TRBJ2-7; 9 positions match TRBD2. The CDR3 has 12 amino acids. Trimming removed 10 bases from V and 6 bases from J; junction bases left unmatched: 7. The V gene's germline CDR1 is PRHDT and CDR2 FYEKMQ (reference sequence). CDR3 DNA sequence: TGTGCCACCACCCTAGCGGGGACCGAGCAGTACTTC. Its protein product is CATTLAGTEQYF.

This chain links TRBV20-1 with TRBJ2-5; 8 bases align to TRBD1. Trimming cost V 2 bases and J 11 bases; bases outside gene matches: 13. The CDR3 has 14 residues. Germline V gives CDR1 DFQATT, CDR2 SNEGSKA (reference sequence). CDR3 nucleotides: TGCAGTGCTAGATTCAGACAGGGGTTCAATGAGCAGTACTTC. Protein: CSARFRQGFNEQYF.

The rearrangement uses TRBV11-2 and TRBJ2-1; tentatively, D is TRBD2 (5 bases). The CDR3 loop spans 16 amino acids. Germline lookup yields CDR1 SGHAT and CDR2 FQNNGV. Trimming took 2 bases from V and 2 from J, leaving 13 bases between them. CDR3 residues: CASSLPKAGAYNEQFF. The DNA of the CDR3 is TGTGCCAGCAGCTTACCCAAAGCCGGGGCCTACAATGAGCAGTTCTTC.

The chain joins TRBV14 to TRBJ2-4; D gene unclear. The CDR3 runs to 15 residues. Germline CDR1 is SGHDN and CDR2 is FVKESK. V lost 0 bases, J lost 6 bases, and 12 bases lay in between. The CDR3 spells CASSQEVPRRNIQYF. Written as DNA, the CDR3 is TGTGCCAGCAGCCAAGAGGTACCACGGCGAAACATTCAGTACTTC. The full variable domain, rest sourced from reference TRBV14 and TRBJ2-4, is EAGVTQFPSHSVIEKGQTVTLRCDPISGHDNLYWYRRVMGKEIKFLLHFVKESKQDESGMPNNRFLAERTGGTYSTLKVQPAELEDSGVYFCASSQEVPRRNIQYFGAGTRLSVL.

This clonotype showed up just a few times. The chain is built from TRBV2 and TRBJ2-7; the D gene is possibly TRBD1 (6 bases). Germline CDR1 reads SNHLY; CDR2 reads FYNNEI. Trimming pared 3 bases from V and 2 bases from J, leaving 14 bases between. This CDR3 region has 15 residues. The CDR3 DNA sequence: TGTGCCAGCAGTGACTACCGGGACAAGACCTACGAGCAGTACTTC. It codes for CASSDYRDKTYEQYF. Looking up the rest from reference TRBV2 and TRBJ2-7 gives the full variable domain: EPEVTQTPSHQVTQMGQEVILRCVPISNHLYFYWYRQILGQKVEFLVSFYNNEISEKSEIFDDQFSVERPDGSNFTLKIRSTKLEDSAMYFCASSDYRDKTYEQYFGPGTRLTVT.

The rearrangement joins TRBV10-2 to TRBJ2-3; D unclear. V gave up 3 bases and J gave up 10 bases, with 11 bases separating them. The germline V gene has CDR1 WSHSY and CDR2 SAAADI. The CDR3 covers 12 residues. This CDR3 reads CASSDQRSAQYF. The CDR3, as DNA: TGCGCCAGCAGTGACCAGCGCTCGGCGCAGTATTTT.

The genes are TRBV24-1 and TRBJ2-3; D not resolved. CDR3 length: 12 residues. In germline, CDR1 is KGHDR, CDR2 SFDVKD. V was pared by 5 bases and J by 6 bases, with 8 bases between. The CDR3 sequence is CATSGAGDTQYF. The CDR3 bases are TGTGCCACCAGTGGGGCCGGGGATACGCAGTATTTT.